Listed below are T cell receptor beta chains from one sample, sequenced in a study of blood T cell repertoires in COVID-19. The protocol was immunoSEQ multiplex PCR, while the TCRdb copy is restricted to in-frame clones and leaves out a portion. This sample carries 180,000 or so clones, around 91% of them seen once, and the ten largest clones take about 0.59%. The source material was peripheral blood. The source is a man between 50 and 59 years old with acute or convalescent COVID-19. Both conserved end residues are part of each CDR3. D genes are given only for firm matches. Expanded clones are given a class, and other clones once, few, many or no size at all.

abundance,d_gene,v_gene,j_gene,CDR3aa,CDR3nt
.,.,TRBV10-3,TRBJ1-1,CAISGGGGVGNTEAFF,TGTGCCATCAGTGGCGGGGGCGGGGTGGGGAACACTGAAGCTTTCTTT
.,TRBD1,TRBV27,TRBJ1-5,CASRKTDRGSYQPQHF,TGTGCCAGCAGAAAGACCGACAGGGGTTCCTACCAGCCCCAGCATTTT
.,.,TRBV30,TRBJ1-1,CAWSVLGGNTEAFF,TGTGCCTGGAGTGTTCTCGGGGGAAACACTGAAGCTTTCTTT
.,.,TRBV7-8,TRBJ1-3,CASSPIDFLPGNTIYF,TGTGCCAGCAGCCCAATAGACTTCCTTCCTGGAAACACCATATATTTT
once,TRBD2,TRBV18,TRBJ2-5,CASSSQGTSGGGETQYF,TGTGCCAGCTCGTCTCAGGGTACTAGCGGGGGAGGGGAGACCCAGTACTTC
.,TRBD1,TRBV7-3,TRBJ2-6,CASSMWDRTHRANVLTF,TGTGCCAGCAGTATGTGGGACAGAACCCATAGGGCCAACGTCCTGACTTTC
.,.,TRBV4-3,TRBJ2-1,CASSQGREDEQFF,TGCGCCAGCAGCCAAGGCAGGGAAGATGAGCAGTTCTTC
.,TRBD2,TRBV5-1,TRBJ2-3,CASSSRTSGSTDTQYF,TGCGCCAGCAGCTCAAGGACTAGCGGTAGCACAGATACGCAGTATTTT
.,TRBD1,TRBV2,TRBJ2-3,CASRADRGTDTQYF,TGTGCCAGCAGAGCGGACAGGGGCACAGATACGCAGTATTTT
.,.,TRBV7-2,TRBJ2-3,CASNFQGVGTDTQYF,TGTGCCAGCAACTTTCAGGGCGTGGGCACAGATACGCAGTATTTT
.,.,TRBV5-1,TRBJ1-2,CASSLGQYPHYDGYTF,TGCGCCAGCAGCTTGGGACAGTACCCCCATTACGATGGCTACACCTTC
.,TRBD1,TRBV7-9,TRBJ2-3,CASSYGTGGRSDTQYF,TGTGCCAGCAGCTACGGGACAGGGGGCCGGTCAGATACGCAGTATTTT
.,TRBD2,TRBV7-3,TRBJ2-1,CASSLQRGGWNEQFF,TGTGCCAGCAGCTTACAGCGGGGGGGATGGAATGAGCAGTTCTTC
.,.,TRBV11-2,TRBJ2-5,CASSRGGVPLSETQYF,TGTGCCAGCAGCCGTGGCGGGGTACCCTTAAGCGAGACCCAGTACTTC
.,.,TRBV28,TRBJ1-5,CASSFLNSQPQHF,TGTGCCAGCAGTTTCCTTAATTCCCAGCCCCAGCATTTT
.,.,TRBV10-3,TRBJ1-5,CAISPGRGEAQPQHF,TGTGCCATCAGCCCTGGCCGGGGTGAGGCTCAGCCCCAGCATTTT
.,TRBD2,TRBV5-1,TRBJ2-3,CASTPGGLAGARAQYF,TGCGCCAGCACCCCCGGAGGACTAGCGGGGGCCCGAGCGCAGTATTTT
once,TRBD2,TRBV27,TRBJ2-1,CASSSVAGVGPSYNEQFF,TGTGCCAGCAGTTCAGTAGCGGGAGTTGGCCCCTCCTACAATGAGCAGTTCTTC
.,.,TRBV27,TRBJ1-6,CASSLTGPRPLHF,TGTGCCAGCAGTTTAACAGGGCCTAGGCCCCTCCACTTT
.,TRBD1,TRBV6-5,TRBJ2-2,CASSPGQGAAGELFF,TGTGCCAGCAGCCCGGGACAGGGGGCTGCCGGGGAGCTGTTTTTT
.,.,TRBV29-1,TRBJ2-3,CSVGGVLTDTQYF,TGCAGCGTTGGGGGGGTCCTCACAGATACGCAGTATTTT
.,TRBD1,TRBV5-6,TRBJ2-1,CASSLVGTGNYNEQFF,TGTGCCAGCAGCTTGGTGGGGACAGGGAACTACAATGAGCAGTTCTTC
.,TRBD1,TRBV7-2,TRBJ1-6,CASSLLGQGVAPLHF,TGTGCCAGCAGCTTACTTGGGCAGGGGGTTGCACCCCTCCACTTT
medium-sized,.,TRBV6-6,TRBJ1-1,CASSFDSHLMNTEAFF,TGTGCCAGCAGCTTTGACAGCCACCTTATGAACACTGAAGCTTTCTTT
many,TRBD2,TRBV7-3,TRBJ2-1,CASSPFLAGSYNEQFF,TGTGCCAGCAGCCCATTTCTAGCGGGGAGCTACAATGAGCAGTTCTTC
.,.,TRBV15,TRBJ1-1,CATSRDAGGAFF,TGTGCCACCAGCAGAGATGCGGGTGGAGCTTTCTTT
.,.,TRBV28,TRBJ2-7,CASAAPGGEYEQYF,TGTGCCAGCGCCGCCCCCGGCGGGGAATACGAGCAGTACTTC
.,TRBD2,TRBV29-1,TRBJ2-1,CSVVRGAHNEQFF,TGCAGCGTTGTGCGGGGGGCCCACAATGAGCAGTTCTTC
.,TRBD2,TRBV12-5,TRBJ2-2,CASAFAGGLDGELFF,TGTGCTAGTGCCTTTGCGGGGGGTTTGGACGGGGAGCTGTTTTTT
.,TRBD1,TRBV4-3,TRBJ1-4,CASSQSLTGVTNEKLFF,TGCGCCAGCAGCCAATCCCTTACAGGGGTAACTAATGAAAAACTGTTTTTT
.,TRBD1,TRBV5-5,TRBJ1-6,CASSLTPGQGTYNSPLHF,TGTGCCAGCAGCTTGACACCGGGACAGGGGACCTATAATTCACCCCTCCACTTT
.,TRBD1,TRBV4-3,TRBJ1-1,CASSHSGAGGNTEAFF,TGCGCCAGCAGCCATTCTGGGGCAGGGGGCAACACTGAAGCTTTCTTT
.,.,TRBV4-1,TRBJ1-2,CASSRNRDEAYGYTF,TGCGCCAGCAGCCGCAACAGGGACGAAGCGTATGGCTACACCTTC
.,.,TRBV28,TRBJ1-4,CASSRGGTDEKLFF,TGTGCCAGCAGTCGCGGGGGGACGGATGAAAAACTGTTTTTT
.,TRBD2,TRBV9,TRBJ2-2,CASSSDLSGRVNTGELFF,TGTGCCAGCAGCAGCGATCTTAGTGGGAGGGTGAACACCGGGGAGCTGTTTTTT
.,.,TRBV4-3,TRBJ1-2,CASSQEYPGAGYGYTF,TGCGCCAGCAGCCAAGAATATCCAGGGGCTGGCTATGGCTACACCTTC
.,.,TRBV30,TRBJ1-2,CAWMSRQAAGYTF,TGTGCCTGGATGTCCAGACAGGCGGCTGGCTACACCTTC
.,TRBD2,TRBV5-5,TRBJ2-7,CASSLRGTSAYEQYF,TGTGCCAGCAGCTTACGGGGGACTAGTGCCTACGAGCAGTACTTC
.,.,TRBV28,TRBJ2-6,CASSSGLGAEGANVLTF,TGTGCCAGCAGCTCGGGTTTGGGGGCGGAAGGGGCCAACGTCCTGACTTTC
.,.,TRBV14,TRBJ1-1,CASSQDRDTEAFF,TGTGCCAGCAGCCAAGACAGGGACACTGAAGCTTTCTTT